This entry lists 26 T cell receptor beta chains sequenced from one sample in a study of blood T cell repertoires in COVID-19. Repertoires were generated with immunoSEQ multiplex PCR, while TCRdb's copy carries only in-frame clones and drops some. The sample includes about 170,000 clones, about 90% of them seen just once. The sequenced sample was peripheral blood. These receptors were obtained from a young man with COVID-19, enrolled during active disease.

This rearrangement joins TRBV5-6 to TRBJ2-7; 7 nucleotides align to TRBD2. Germline CDR1 reads SGHDT; CDR2 reads YYEEEE. V dropped 4 bases and J dropped 0; count of bases not matched to a gene: 10. The CDR3 has 16 residues. CDR3 protein: CASSGGGLDPSYEQYF. Written as DNA, the CDR3 is TGTGCCAGCAGCGGGGGTGGACTAGACCCCTCCTACGAGCAGTACTTC.

The chain has TRBV27 and TRBJ2-1; 7 positions agree with TRBD2. The ends lost 5 bases at V and 0 bases at J; junction bases unmatched: 13. The CDR3 runs 18 residues. Per germline, CDR1 MNHEY and CDR2 SMNVEV (reference sequence). This chain's CDR3 is CASSTDFPRGSSYNEQFF. The CDR3 nucleotides read TGTGCCAGCAGTACCGACTTTCCGCGGGGGAGCTCCTACAATGAGCAGTTCTTC.

The chain links TRBV7-9 to TRBJ1-2; D unresolved. Germline V lookup: CDR1 SEHNR, CDR2 FQNEAQ (reference sequence). The CDR3 is made up of 13 amino acids. The V end was cut by 4 bases, the J end by 8 bases, with 14 bases between. The CDR3 loop reads CASSSARSGGYTF. The CDR3 nucleotides are TGTGCCAGCAGCTCTGCGAGATCGGGGGGCTACACCTTC. Full variable domain (remainder filled in from reference TRBV7-9 and TRBJ1-2): DTGVSQNPRHKITKRGQNVTFRCDPISEHNRLYWYRQTLGQGPEFLTYFQNEAQLEKSRLLSDRFSAERPKGSFSTLEIQRTEQGDSAMYLCASSSARSGGYTFGSGTRLTVV.

The V and J genes are TRBV2 and TRBJ1-1, with 9 bases identical to TRBD1. The CDR3 is 13 amino acids. Trimming cost V 7 bases and J 2 bases; bases outside gene matches: 2. Germline V lookup: CDR1 SNHLY, CDR2 FYNNEI. The CDR3 sequence: CASTDRGNTEAFF. The CDR3 DNA reads TGTGCCAGCACGGACAGGGGAAACACTGAAGCTTTCTTT.

V and J are TRBV10-3 and TRBJ2-6; 8 bases agree with TRBD1. The CDR3 loop spans 17 amino acids. Germline V gives CDR1 ENHRY, CDR2 SYGVKD. J was trimmed by 0 bases and V by 7 bases; bases with no gene match: 8. CDR3 protein: CAITKQGGYSGANVLTF. The CDR3 DNA reads TGTGCCATCACTAAACAGGGGGGCTACTCTGGGGCCAACGTCCTGACTTTC.

The J gene is TRBJ2-3, the V gene TRBV7-9; 7 bases are a match to TRBD1. Germline V gives CDR1 SEHNR, CDR2 FQNEAQ (reference sequence). V dropped 5 bases and J dropped 5; count of bases not matched to a gene: 13. CDR3 size: 16 residues. For the CDR3, the DNA is TGTGCCAGCAGCATTCCGACAGGGATGGTCAGAGATACGCAGTATTTT. This codes for CASSIPTGMVRDTQYF.

The gene calls are TRBV5-5 and TRBJ2-1; D is unresolved. The CDR3 extends over 14 amino acids. Germline CDR1 and CDR2: SGHKS and YYEKEE (reference sequence). Between the trimmed V and J ends, which lost 4 bases and 0 bases, there was a span of 8 bases. This CDR3 is CASSGRSSYNEQFF. DNA of the CDR3: TGTGCCAGCAGCGGAAGGAGCTCCTACAATGAGCAGTTCTTC.

The chain has TRBV6-5 and TRBJ2-7; perhaps TRBD1 as D (6 bases). CDR1 is MNHEY and CDR2 is SVGAGI in the germline V gene. V lost 3 bases, J lost 6 bases, and 15 bases lay in between. This CDR3 has 14 amino acids. The CDR3 sequence is CASSYISRGTEQYF. In DNA, the CDR3 is TGTGCCAGCAGTTATATATCCAGGGGAACCGAGCAGTACTTC.

V and J are TRBV6-2 or TRBV6-3 and TRBJ1-6, with a possible D match to TRBD1 (6 bases). V lost 5 bases, J lost 6 bases, and 8 bases lay in between. Germline V gene data show CDR1 as MNHEY and CDR2 as SVGEGT. The CDR3 is made up of 13 amino acids. CDR3 sequence: CASSQGINSPLHF. DNA of the CDR3: TGTGCCAGCAGTCAGGGGATTAATTCACCCCTCCACTTT.

This clone was detected once. The chain carries TRBV7-2 and TRBJ2-5, with 13 positions matching TRBD2. The CDR3 spans 17 residues. The V segment lost 1 base and the J segment 5 bases; nucleotides outside the gene matches: 7. Germline-derived CDR1 and CDR2 are SGHTA and FQGNSA. This CDR3 is CASSLGPSGLAGETQYF. Here the CDR3 DNA reads TGTGCCAGCAGCTTAGGGCCCTCGGGACTAGCGGGGGAGACCCAGTACTTC.

J is TRBJ1-1 and V is TRBV28; D is unclear. Trimming removed 7 bases at V and 4 bases at J, with 19 bases between. CDR1 and CDR2 (germline): MDHEN, SYDVKM. This CDR3 contains 15 residues. In DNA form, the CDR3 reads TGTGCCAGCACCCCCCTCGCGATTTCTCCCACTGAAGCTTTCTTT. Amino acid sequence: CASTPLAISPTEAFF.

This chain joins TRBV25-1 and TRBJ1-1, with no clear D. In germline, CDR1 is MGHDK, CDR2 SYGVNS. V lost 1 base and J 5 bases, leaving 14 bases between the germline ends. The CDR3 runs to 15 residues. The CDR3 DNA sequence: TGTGCCAGCAGTGAATTGGGTGGACGGAGGACTGAAGCTTTCTTT. Translated: CASSELGGRRTEAFF.

The CDR3 region is CASSLQGGQPQHF. CDR3 nucleotide sequence: TGCGCCAGCAGCTTACAGGGGGGACAGCCCCAGCATTTT. V usage is TRBV5-1 and J usage is TRBJ1-5, with TRBD1 matching 8 bases. CDR1 is SGHRS and CDR2 is YFSETQ in the germline V gene. The CDR3 runs 13 residues. The trim removed 2 bases at V and 7 bases at J, leaving 2 bases unmatched.

This chain uses TRBV4-2 with TRBJ2-7, with 7 bases fitting TRBD1. Unmatched junction bases numbered 14, after V lost 4 bases and J lost 5 bases. Germline V gene lookup returns CDR1 LGHNA and CDR2 YNFKEQ. The length of the CDR3 is 16 residues. As DNA, the CDR3 is TGTGCCAGCAGCCCACCAGCTGAGGGGGCGGTAAACGAGCAGTACTTC. Translating gives CASSPPAEGAVNEQYF.

With respect to this clone: The sample has other DNA sequences that encode this CDR3 too. The chain carries TRBV27 and TRBJ1-1; TRBD1 aligns across 7 bases. V gave up 9 bases and J gave up 3 bases; unmatched junction bases: 10. Germline CDR1 is MNHEY and CDR2 is SMNVEV (reference sequence). This CDR3 is 14 amino acids long. CDR3: CASSHRDSYTEAFF. The CDR3 region has the DNA TGTGCCAGTTCACACCGGGACAGCTACACTGAAGCTTTCTTT.

The chain combines TRBV28 with TRBJ1-5; tentative D call: TRBD1 (6 bases). V lost 5 bases, J lost 8 bases, and 10 bases lay in between. CDR3 length: 12 amino acids. Germline CDR1 and CDR2: MDHEN and SYDVKM. The CDR3 sequence is CASSVDSKPQHF. The CDR3 DNA follows: TGTGCCAGCAGTGTGGACAGTAAGCCCCAGCATTTT.

This chain connects TRBV24-1 to TRBJ1-2; D is unclear. The CDR3 has 13 amino acids. Trimming shortened V by 4 bases and J by 0 bases, and 5 bases separated the two germline ends. The germline V gene has CDR1 KGHDR and CDR2 SFDVKD. The CDR3 is CATSEQPNYGYTF. The CDR3 DNA is TGTGCCACCAGTGAACAGCCTAACTATGGCTACACCTTC.

This chain uses TRBV5-1 with TRBJ2-7; 7 bases align to TRBD2. Unmatched junction bases numbered 3, after V lost 1 base and J lost 2 bases. The CDR3 is 14 residues long. The germline V gene has CDR1 SGHRS and CDR2 YFSETQ. The DNA of the CDR3 is TGCGCCAGCAGCTTGAGCGGGATGCCCTACGAGCAGTACTTC. Protein product: CASSLSGMPYEQYF.

The chain recombines TRBV29-1 with TRBJ1-1; TRBD1 agrees at 8 bases. This CDR3 region has 11 residues. CDR1 is SQVTM and CDR2 is ANQGSEA in the germline V gene. Losses at the gene ends were 2 bases for V and 10 bases for J; bases not matched to a gene: 3. CDR3 nucleotide sequence: TGCAGCGTTGAATGGACAGGGAGAGCTTTCTTT. Translation gives CSVEWTGRAFF.

The V gene is TRBV5-6, the J gene TRBJ2-3; D possibly corresponds to TRBD2 (6 bases). Germline V gene sequence: CDR1 SGHDT, CDR2 YYEEEE. Trimming stripped 2 bases from V and 7 bases from J, with 17 bases between. The CDR3 spans 15 residues. The CDR3 loop reads CASSLVGLAANTQYF. CDR3 nucleotide sequence: TGTGCCAGCAGCTTAGTGGGACTCGCCGCAAATACGCAGTATTTT.

The DNA for the CDR3 is TGTGCCACCCCGCACTGGGGGCGCGGAAATCAAAGTTCCTACGAGCAGTACTTC. As protein: CATPHWGRGNQSSYEQYF. This sequence joins TRBV24-1 and TRBJ2-7; D might be TRBD1 (6 bases). In germline, CDR1 is KGHDR, CDR2 SFDVKD. This CDR3 is built from 18 residues. With 9 bases removed from V and 1 base from J, the gap between germline ends came to 27 bases.

The rearrangement uses TRBV28 and TRBJ1-5; the D gene is possibly TRBD1 (5 bases). The germline V gene encodes CDR1 MDHEN and CDR2 SYDVKM. The V and J ends lost 8 bases and 7 bases respectively, with 15 bases between them. The CDR3 spans 13 residues. Here the CDR3 DNA reads TGTGCCAGCCCCTGGGGGGGTGGCCAGCCCCAGCATTTT. It encodes CASPWGGGQPQHF.

The rearrangement uses TRBV28 and TRBJ1-3; 9 positions agree with TRBD1. The germline gives CDR1 MDHEN, CDR2 SYDVKM. The CDR3 totals 19 residues. Losses at the gene ends were 6 bases for V and 1 base for J; bases not matched to a gene: 16. CDR3 in amino acids: CASSVPYSSGQGSGNTIYF. CDR3 in DNA: TGTGCCAGCAGCGTCCCCTATAGTTCGGGACAGGGATCTGGAAACACCATATATTTT.

V and J are TRBV27 and TRBJ2-1; 9 nucleotides line up with TRBD1. The CDR3 loop spans 15 amino acids. V lost 2 bases, J lost 6 bases, and 5 bases stayed unmatched. Germline values: CDR1 MNHEY, CDR2 SMNVEV (reference sequence). The CDR3 DNA is TGTGCCAGCAGTTTACTCGGGACAGGGCCCAATGAGCAGTTCTTC. This encodes CASSLLGTGPNEQFF.

V usage is TRBV27 and J usage is TRBJ2-1; D gene ambiguous. The germline gives CDR1 MNHEY, CDR2 SMNVEV (reference sequence). The V end was cut by 0 bases, the J end by 3 bases, with 9 bases between. The CDR3 has 15 residues. The CDR3 is CASSLSVGIYNEQFF. CDR3 bases: TGTGCCAGCAGTTTATCCGTTGGCATCTACAATGAGCAGTTCTTC.

The J gene is TRBJ2-1, the V gene TRBV12-3 or TRBV12-4; 8 bases map to TRBD1. The V and J ends lost 6 bases and 10 bases, in that order; junction bases with no gene match: 5. The length of the CDR3 is 12 residues. CDR3 bases: TGTGCCAGCAGGTACGGACAGGGCGAGCAGTTCTTC. This codes for CASRYGQGEQFF.